This T cell receptor beta chain was found in a study of Ad26.COV2.S vaccination and SARS-CoV-2 variants. CDR1 and CDR2 from the germline V gene are SGHRS and YFSETQ. The V segment lost 4 bases and the J segment 5 bases; nucleotides outside the gene matches: 3. The CDR3 runs to 14 residues. Regarding treatment: some 19 received Ad26.COV2.S at low or high dose, single or two shots; about five received placebo; per-sample allocation not given. Material that was analyzed had been drawn on day 63 after the first vaccine or placebo injection. The data were produced by immunoSEQ multiplex PCR, yet TCRdb's version contains in-frame clones alone and is incomplete. The sample records 440,000 or so clones, 90% being singletons.

Sequencing was performed on peripheral blood, taken in a trial of Ad26.COV2.S vaccine versus placebo. This chain links TRBV5-1 with TRBJ2-1, with 10 bases that match TRBD2. This clonotype originated in a person between 18 and 65 years old who received the Ad26.COV2.S COVID-19 vaccine or a placebo. The CDR3 spells CASSAGLADNEQFF. CDR3 sequence (DNA): TGCGCCAGCAGCGCCGGACTAGCGGACAATGAGCAGTTCTTC.